The sequence of this T cell receptor beta chain was determined in a study of T-cell reconstitution after alpha-beta-depleted transplantation in children. TCRbeta library preparation incorporated unique molecular identifiers. One entry per CDR3 protein, called by TCRdb with MiXCR from the PCR reads. The table has roughly 160,000 distinct CDR3 sequences, 11% seen once. In the case of this clonotype: Its antigen is still unknown. It may be a read error: a sequence one base away is much more abundant.

CDR3 length equals 15 residues. V gave up 4 bases and J gave up 5 bases, with 16 bases separating them. Per germline, CDR1 SGHKS and CDR2 YYEKEE (reference sequence). Study outcomes and limitations: Surviving recipient T cells and intrathymic progenitors accounted for some patients' high TCRbeta diversity at day 60. The authors attributed T-cell counts and diversity one year after transplant mostly to newly produced T cells. There were reportedly several hundred expanded graft clones from which alpha-beta T cells came about two months after transplant.

The source material was PBMCs, sampled before TCRalphabeta/CD19-depleted stem cell transplant. This chain uses TRBV5-5 with TRBJ1-5, with D possibly TRBD1 on 5 matching bases. This TCR came from a boy aged 2 to 9 with acute myeloid leukemia, due to receive a stem cell transplant. The CDR3 DNA reads TGTGCCAGCAGCCCTAATCCAGGGCGGCATCAGCCCCAGCATTTT. It yields the protein CASSPNPGRHQPQHF.